This T cell receptor (beta chain) was found in a study of T cell repertoires in cytomegalovirus infection. Across the whole study: As its CMV epitopes, the study selected recently identified HLA-C-restricted and well-studied HLA-B-restricted targets. Public TCR beta signatures marked donors with CMV infection and the matching HLA. Whole-study findings and limits: The response measured ex vivo was dominated by TCR beta clonotypes (HLA-C-restricted and CMV-specific). Individuals carrying CMV plus the relevant HLA were identified by cumulative frequency of public TCR beta families.

Concerning this clonotype itself: Its specificity is not known.

Each CDR3 protein gets one entry after TCRdb re-called the reads with MiXCR. Of around 900,000 distinct CDR3 sequences in the sample, approximately 32% were seen once. The CDR3 consists of 12 residues. Germline assignment: CDR1 MNHEY and CDR2 SVGEGT. The V end lost 0 bases, the J end lost 12 bases, and 10 bases lay between the germline ends. The sample consisted of cultured CD8+ T cells from PBMCs, taken from culture after CMV antigen stimulation. The V call is TRBV6-2 or TRBV6-3, the J call TRBJ2-3; D unresolved. The receptor was isolated from a human donor in good health (CMV status not recorded). Some clones in this sample may be carry-over from other donors' samples. CDR3 nucleotides: TGTGCCAGCAGTTACTCCACTTCCCACCAGTATTTT. Residues: CASSYSTSHQYF.